These T cell receptor beta chains were read from a single sample in a study of molecular identifiers for immune sequencing clone quantification. TCRdb reprocessed the PCR reads via MiXCR and lists one record per CDR3 protein. Of roughly 100,000 distinct CDR3 sequences in the sample, 30% to 35% were seen once. What was sequenced was naive CD8+ T cells from blood, with Jurkat cell RNA spiked in. Receptor source: a human donor in good health. Some libraries in this study had Jurkat cell RNA spiked in. CDR3s include the opening cysteine and the closing phenylalanine or tryptophan. The order of the fields is clone size, D gene, J gene, V gene, CDR3 DNA, CDR3 protein. The D gene is left open where the match is weak. Size values are once, few and many counts, or a class for expanded clones, and some rows have none.

size: few
D: TRBD2
J: TRBJ2-1
V: TRBV19
DNA: TGTGCCAGTACTAGCGGGAGCTCCTACAATGAGCAGTTCTTC
CDR3: CASTSGSSYNEQFF

size: few
D: -
J: TRBJ2-1
V: TRBV5-1
DNA: TGCGCCAGCAGCTTGGCGGGTATCTACAATGAGCAGTTCTTC
CDR3: CASSLAGIYNEQFF

size: -
D: TRBD1
J: TRBJ1-4
V: TRBV7-9
DNA: TGTGCCAGCAGCTTAGCCTCAGGGGGCGTTCGGGAAAAACTGTTTTTT
CDR3: CASSLASGGVREKLFF

size: few
D: TRBD2
J: TRBJ2-7
V: TRBV28
DNA: TGTGCCAGCAGTTTCGAGACTAGCGGGAGTTACGAGCAGTACTTC
CDR3: CASSFETSGSYEQYF

size: many
D: TRBD2
J: TRBJ2-7
V: TRBV7-8
DNA: TGTGCCAGCAGCGGGGAGGGCGGCCCCTACGAGCAGTACTTC
CDR3: CASSGEGGPYEQYF

size: -
D: -
J: TRBJ2-7
V: TRBV29-1
DNA: TGCAGCGTGGGGCCGGGAGCCCTCTACGAGCAGTACTTC
CDR3: CSVGPGALYEQYF

size: -
D: -
J: TRBJ2-7
V: TRBV6-1
DNA: TGTGCCAGCAGTGAATGGCACAAGATCTACGAGCAGTACTTC
CDR3: CASSEWHKIYEQYF

size: -
D: -
J: TRBJ1-5
V: TRBV29-1
DNA: TGCAGCGTTGAAGTGGGCCATAAACAGCCCCAGCATTTT
CDR3: CSVEVGHKQPQHF

size: many
D: -
J: TRBJ2-2
V: TRBV29-1
DNA: TGCAGCGTGCCTACTGCGAACACCGGGGAGCTGTTTTTT
CDR3: CSVPTANTGELFF

size: -
D: -
J: TRBJ1-1
V: TRBV2
DNA: TGTGCCAGCCGCCCCAACACTGAAGCTTTCTTT
CDR3: CASRPNTEAFF

size: few
D: -
J: TRBJ2-1
V: TRBV20-1
DNA: TGCAGTGCCCCCGGACGGAAGAACGAGCAGTTCTTC
CDR3: CSAPGRKNEQFF

size: -
D: -
J: TRBJ2-4
V: TRBV20-1
DNA: TGCAGTGCTAGAGAGTTAAAAATGGGTGGAAACATTCAGTACTTC
CDR3: CSARELKMGGNIQYF

size: -
D: -
J: TRBJ2-3
V: TRBV4-2
DNA: TGTGCCAGCAGCCAAGGGAAAGCCGGGGCAGGGAACACAGATACGCAGTATTTT
CDR3: CASSQGKAGAGNTDTQYF

size: few
D: TRBD1
J: TRBJ2-5
V: TRBV6-5
DNA: TGTGCCAGCAGCCCCATGGGTGGACAGGGGCAGGGAGAGACCCAGTACTTC
CDR3: CASSPMGGQGQGETQYF

size: few
D: -
J: TRBJ2-2
V: TRBV29-1
DNA: TGCAGCGTTGCTGACGGGACCGGGGAGCTGTTTTTT
CDR3: CSVADGTGELFF

size: few
D: -
J: TRBJ2-5
V: TRBV2
DNA: TGTGCCAGCAGTGGACGGAACCAAGAGACCCAGTACTTC
CDR3: CASSGRNQETQYF

size: -
D: TRBD1
J: TRBJ2-7
V: TRBV27
DNA: TGTGCCAGCAGTTTATCACAGGGGATCGAGCAGTACTTC
CDR3: CASSLSQGIEQYF

size: -
D: -
J: TRBJ2-5
V: TRBV5-1
DNA: TGCGCCAGCAGCTTGGTGGCGCCCTACCAAGAGACCCAGTACTTC
CDR3: CASSLVAPYQETQYF

size: -
D: TRBD2
J: TRBJ2-7
V: TRBV20-1
DNA: TGCAGTGCTAGGGGACTAGGAAGGTCCTACGAGCAGGACTTC
CDR3: CSARGLGRSYEQDF

size: -
D: TRBD2
J: TRBJ2-1
V: TRBV9
DNA: TGTGCCAGCAGCGCCGCCTCCCCGGGACTAGCGGGGGGGAGCTCCTACAATGAGCAGTTCTTC
CDR3: CASSAASPGLAGGSSYNEQFF

size: many
D: -
J: TRBJ1-1
V: TRBV6-5
DNA: TGTGCCACCCGGCTCCCTCCAAACATGGAAGCTTTCTTT
CDR3: CATRLPPNMEAFF

size: few
D: TRBD2
J: TRBJ2-1
V: TRBV7-8
DNA: TGTGCCAGCAGCCCTATGGCGGGGGGGACCAATGAGCAGTTCTTC
CDR3: CASSPMAGGTNEQFF

size: few
D: -
J: TRBJ2-7
V: TRBV6-1
DNA: TGTGCCAGCAGTGGGGAACCCGAGCAGTACTTC
CDR3: CASSGEPEQYF

size: -
D: TRBD1
J: TRBJ1-6
V: TRBV12-3/TRBV12-4
DNA: TGTGCCAGCTCCAGGACAGGGAACTCACCCCTCCACTTT
CDR3: CASSRTGNSPLHF

size: -
D: -
J: TRBJ2-1
V: TRBV6-1
DNA: TGTGCCAGCATTAAAAGGGCCGGGGATGAGCAGTTCTTC
CDR3: CASIKRAGDEQFF

size: -
D: -
J: TRBJ2-3
V: TRBV11-2
DNA: TGTGCCAGCAGCCCCAGGGGAGGCCTCCCAGATACGCAGTATTTT
CDR3: CASSPRGGLPDTQYF

size: many
D: -
J: TRBJ1-1
V: TRBV7-9
DNA: TGTGCCAGCAGCTTAAATCCGGGAGGGTTAACTGAAGCTTTCTTT
CDR3: CASSLNPGGLTEAFF

size: -
D: -
J: TRBJ2-5
V: TRBV2
DNA: TGTGCCAGCTCCTATGGCCCGGACGGAAATCAAGAGACCCAGTACTTC
CDR3: CASSYGPDGNQETQYF

size: -
D: -
J: TRBJ1-6
V: TRBV28
DNA: TGTGCCAGCTCTTTAGCTTCACCCCTCCACTTT
CDR3: CASSLASPLHF

size: -
D: TRBD1
J: TRBJ1-5
V: TRBV10-3
DNA: TGTGCCATCTGTGAGACAGGGAGCAATCAGCCCCAGCATTTT
CDR3: CAICETGSNQPQHF

size: -
D: -
J: TRBJ2-3
V: TRBV27
DNA: TGTGCCAGCAGTTGGGACAGCACAGATACGCAGTATTTT
CDR3: CASSWDSTDTQYF

size: few
D: -
J: TRBJ1-2
V: TRBV28
DNA: TGTGCCAGCAGTTCCCTTGACGGCGAAAGCTATGGCTACACCTTC
CDR3: CASSSLDGESYGYTF

size: -
D: -
J: TRBJ2-1
V: TRBV25-1
DNA: TGTGCCAGCGGGGACAATGAGCAGTCCTTC
CDR3: CASGDNEQSF

size: -
D: TRBD2
J: TRBJ2-3
V: TRBV20-1
DNA: TGCAGTGCTAGAAAGACTAGACTAGCGGGCACAGATACGCAGTATTTT
CDR3: CSARKTRLAGTDTQYF

size: few
D: -
J: TRBJ2-1
V: TRBV10-3
DNA: TGTGCCATCCTCGGTAGCGGATACAATGAGCAGTTCTTC
CDR3: CAILGSGYNEQFF

size: -
D: -
J: TRBJ1-1
V: TRBV5-1
DNA: TGCGCCAGTGCCCACATCGAGAACACTGAAGCTTTCTTT
CDR3: CASAHIENTEAFF

size: few
D: TRBD2
J: TRBJ2-1
V: TRBV29-1
DNA: TGCAGCGTGGAGACTAGCGGGGGACTCAATGAGCAGTTCTTC
CDR3: CSVETSGGLNEQFF

size: many
D: -
J: TRBJ2-5
V: TRBV11-2
DNA: TGTGCCAGCAGCTTATTCCCGTACGGGAGTAGGCAAGAGACCCAGTACTTC
CDR3: CASSLFPYGSRQETQYF

size: many
D: TRBD1
J: TRBJ2-2
V: TRBV7-9
DNA: TGTGCCAGCAGCCCCGGGACAGGGGGCTCCGGGGAGCTGTTTTTT
CDR3: CASSPGTGGSGELFF

size: -
D: -
J: TRBJ1-5
V: TRBV28
DNA: TGTGCCAGCAGAACCGGGGTGCACAGGTATAGCAATCAGCCCCAGCATTTT
CDR3: CASRTGVHRYSNQPQHF

size: many
D: -
J: TRBJ2-3
V: TRBV28
DNA: TGTCCACCCTCCGCTTTTGAGGATACGCAGTATTTT
CDR3: CPPSAFEDTQYF

size: -
D: TRBD2
J: TRBJ2-1
V: TRBV7-9
DNA: TGTGCCAGCAGCTTCTCGCTAGCGGGGAATGAGCAGTTCTTC
CDR3: CASSFSLAGNEQFF

size: -
D: -
J: TRBJ2-7
V: TRBV28
DNA: TGTGCCAGCAGCACCCCCATGGAGAGGTCGGCCTACGAGCAGTACTTC
CDR3: CASSTPMERSAYEQYF

size: many
D: TRBD2
J: TRBJ2-1
V: TRBV5-1
DNA: TGCGCCAGCAGCCTCCTAGCGGGAGGGCCGCCTGAGCAGTTCTTC
CDR3: CASSLLAGGPPEQFF

size: few
D: -
J: TRBJ2-5
V: TRBV15
DNA: TGTGCCACCAGCGACCGCGCCAACGTCCAAGAGACCCAGTACTTC
CDR3: CATSDRANVQETQYF

size: -
D: -
J: TRBJ2-1
V: TRBV7-8
DNA: TGTGCCAGCAGCTTATTCGCGGGATTCGGCAATGAGCAGTTCTTC
CDR3: CASSLFAGFGNEQFF

size: few
D: -
J: TRBJ2-3
V: TRBV9
DNA: TGTGCCAGCAGCGTAGGCACCCATACGCAGTATTTT
CDR3: CASSVGTHTQYF

size: -
D: -
J: TRBJ2-3
V: TRBV11-2
DNA: TGTGCCAGCAGCCCCGGAGGTTCAATGGCAGATACGCAGTATTTT
CDR3: CASSPGGSMADTQYF

size: -
D: -
J: TRBJ2-3
V: TRBV15
DNA: TGTGCCACCAGCAGAGATAAGGGGTACACAGATACGCAGAATTTT
CDR3: CATSRDKGYTDTQNF